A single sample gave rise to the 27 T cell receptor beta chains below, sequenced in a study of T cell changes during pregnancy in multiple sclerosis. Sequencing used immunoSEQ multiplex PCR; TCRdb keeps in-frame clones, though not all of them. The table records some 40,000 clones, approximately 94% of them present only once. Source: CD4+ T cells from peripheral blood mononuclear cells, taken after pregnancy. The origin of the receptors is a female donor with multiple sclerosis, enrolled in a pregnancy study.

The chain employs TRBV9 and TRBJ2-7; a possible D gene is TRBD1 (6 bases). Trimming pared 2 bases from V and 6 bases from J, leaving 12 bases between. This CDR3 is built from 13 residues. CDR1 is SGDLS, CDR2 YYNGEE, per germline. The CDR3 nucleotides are TGTGCCAGCAGCGTGGGACACCTTTCCGAGCAGTACTTC. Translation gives CASSVGHLSEQYF.

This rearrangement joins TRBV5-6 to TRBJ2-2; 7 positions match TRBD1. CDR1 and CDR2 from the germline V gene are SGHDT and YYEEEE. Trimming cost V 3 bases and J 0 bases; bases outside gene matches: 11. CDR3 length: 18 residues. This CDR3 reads CASSSPSRQGPNTGELFF. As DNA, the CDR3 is TGTGCCAGCAGCTCGCCGTCCCGACAGGGCCCGAACACCGGGGAGCTGTTTTTT.

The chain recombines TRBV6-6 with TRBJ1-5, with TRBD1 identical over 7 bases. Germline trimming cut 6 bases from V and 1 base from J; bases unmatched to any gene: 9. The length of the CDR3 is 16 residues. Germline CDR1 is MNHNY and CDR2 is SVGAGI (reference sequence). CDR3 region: CASRTTGASSNQPQHF. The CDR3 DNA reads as TGTGCCAGCAGAACTACAGGGGCCTCAAGCAATCAGCCCCAGCATTTT.

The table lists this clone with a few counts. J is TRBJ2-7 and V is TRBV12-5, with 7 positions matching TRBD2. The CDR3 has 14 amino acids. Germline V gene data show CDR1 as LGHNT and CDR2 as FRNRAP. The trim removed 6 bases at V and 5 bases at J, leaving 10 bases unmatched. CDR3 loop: CASGTPAGSDEQYF. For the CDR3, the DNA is TGTGCTAGTGGCACACCAGCGGGGAGCGACGAGCAGTACTTC.

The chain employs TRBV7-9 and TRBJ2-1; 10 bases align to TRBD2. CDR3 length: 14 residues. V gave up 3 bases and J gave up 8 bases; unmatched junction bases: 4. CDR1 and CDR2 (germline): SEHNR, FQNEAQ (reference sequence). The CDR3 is CASSFSGGAYEQFF. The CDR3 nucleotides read TGTGCCAGCAGCTTCAGCGGGGGGGCCTATGAGCAGTTCTTC.

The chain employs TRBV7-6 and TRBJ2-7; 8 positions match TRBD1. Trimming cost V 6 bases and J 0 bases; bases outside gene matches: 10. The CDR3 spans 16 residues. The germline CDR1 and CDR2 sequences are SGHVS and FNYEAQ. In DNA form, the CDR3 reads TGTGCCAGCAGGCCCAAGAGGGACAGGCACTCCTACGAGCAGTACTTC. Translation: CASRPKRDRHSYEQYF.

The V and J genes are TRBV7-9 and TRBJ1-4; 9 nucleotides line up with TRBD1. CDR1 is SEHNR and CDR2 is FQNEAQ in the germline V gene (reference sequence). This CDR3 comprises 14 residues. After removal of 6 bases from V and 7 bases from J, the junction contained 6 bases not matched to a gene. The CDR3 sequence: CASRENRGPEKLFF. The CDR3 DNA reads TGTGCCAGCAGGGAGAACAGGGGGCCTGAAAAACTGTTTTTT.

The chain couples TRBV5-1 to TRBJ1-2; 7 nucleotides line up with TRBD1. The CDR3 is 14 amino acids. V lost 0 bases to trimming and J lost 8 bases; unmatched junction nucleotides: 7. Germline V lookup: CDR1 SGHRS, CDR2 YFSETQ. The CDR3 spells CASSLGQGGEGYTF. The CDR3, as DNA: TGCGCCAGCAGCTTGGGGCAGGGGGGAGAAGGCTACACCTTC.

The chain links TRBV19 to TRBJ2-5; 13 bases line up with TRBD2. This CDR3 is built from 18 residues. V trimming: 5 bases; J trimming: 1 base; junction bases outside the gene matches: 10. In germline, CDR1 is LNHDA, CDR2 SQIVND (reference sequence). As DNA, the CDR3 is TGTGCCAGTAGTGTAGCCTCGGGACTAGCGGGGATCCAAGAGACCCAGTACTTC. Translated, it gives CASSVASGLAGIQETQYF.

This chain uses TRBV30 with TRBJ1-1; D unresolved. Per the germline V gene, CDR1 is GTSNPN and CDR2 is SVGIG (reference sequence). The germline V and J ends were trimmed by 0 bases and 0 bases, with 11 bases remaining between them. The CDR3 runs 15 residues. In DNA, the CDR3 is TGTGCCTGGAGTGTATCCCTCCCCCTGAACACTGAAGCTTTCTTT. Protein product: CAWSVSLPLNTEAFF.

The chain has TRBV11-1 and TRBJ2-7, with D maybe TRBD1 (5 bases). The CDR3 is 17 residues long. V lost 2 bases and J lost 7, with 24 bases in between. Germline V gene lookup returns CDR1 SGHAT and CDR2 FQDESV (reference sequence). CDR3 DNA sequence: TGTGCCAGCAGCTTACGCGGATCCGGGCAGGGTAGACGGGAGCAGTACTTC. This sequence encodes CASSLRGSGQGRREQYF. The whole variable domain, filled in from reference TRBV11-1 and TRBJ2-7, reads EAEVAQSPRYKITEKSQAVAFWCDPISGHATLYWYRQILGQGPELLVQFQDESVVDDSQLPKDRFSAERLKGVDSTLKIQPAELGDSAMYLCASSLRGSGQGRREQYFGPGTRLTVT.

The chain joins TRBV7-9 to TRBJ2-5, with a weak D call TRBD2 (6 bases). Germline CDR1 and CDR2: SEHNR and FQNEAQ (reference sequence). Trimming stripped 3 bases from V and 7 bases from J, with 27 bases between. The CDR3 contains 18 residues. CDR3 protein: CASSFPRQTPSVPGTQYF. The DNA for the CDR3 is TGTGCCAGCAGCTTTCCAAGGCAGACCCCTAGCGTTCCGGGGACCCAGTACTTC.

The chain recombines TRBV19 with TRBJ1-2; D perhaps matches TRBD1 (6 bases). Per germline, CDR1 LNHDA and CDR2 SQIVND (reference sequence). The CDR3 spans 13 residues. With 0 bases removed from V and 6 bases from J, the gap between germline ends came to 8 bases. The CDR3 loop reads CASSIDRDNGYTF. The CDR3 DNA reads TGTGCCAGTAGTATAGACCGGGACAATGGCTACACCTTC.

Here the CDR3 DNA reads TGTGCCACCACCCTCGCGCCGCAAGAGACCCAGTACTTC. It translates to CATTLAPQETQYF. The rearrangement uses TRBV10-3 and TRBJ2-5; D is uncertain. The CDR3 loop spans 13 amino acids. Per germline, CDR1 ENHRY and CDR2 SYGVKD. V was trimmed by 10 bases and J by 2 bases, leaving 14 bases between them.

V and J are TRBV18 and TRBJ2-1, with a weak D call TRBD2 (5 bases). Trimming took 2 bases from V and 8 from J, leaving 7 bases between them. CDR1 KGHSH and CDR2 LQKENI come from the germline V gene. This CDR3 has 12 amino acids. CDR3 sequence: CASSPGGYEQFF. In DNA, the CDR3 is TGTGCCAGCTCACCAGGAGGCTATGAGCAGTTCTTC.

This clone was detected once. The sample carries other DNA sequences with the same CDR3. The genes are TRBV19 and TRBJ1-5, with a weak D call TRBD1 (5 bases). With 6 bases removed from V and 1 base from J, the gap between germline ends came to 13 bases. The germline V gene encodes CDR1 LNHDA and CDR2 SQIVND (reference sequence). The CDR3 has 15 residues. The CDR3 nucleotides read TGTGCCAGTAGCCAAACGACAGTAAGCAATCAGCCCCAGCATTTT. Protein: CASSQTTVSNQPQHF.

The DNA of the CDR3 is TGTGCCAGTAGGATCAGGGGTTTCGGGAACACTGAAGCTTTCTTT. Its translation is CASRIRGFGNTEAFF. The rearrangement uses TRBV19 and TRBJ1-1; tentative D call: TRBD1 (6 bases). This CDR3 is built from 15 residues. The V end was cut by 6 bases, the J end by 1 base, with 15 bases between. The germline V gene has CDR1 LNHDA and CDR2 SQIVND (reference sequence).

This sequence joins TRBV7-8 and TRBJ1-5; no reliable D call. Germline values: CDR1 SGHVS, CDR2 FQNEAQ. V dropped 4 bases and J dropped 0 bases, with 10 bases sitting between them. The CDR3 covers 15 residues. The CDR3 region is CASSWRWDSNQPQHF. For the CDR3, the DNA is TGTGCCAGCAGCTGGAGGTGGGATAGCAATCAGCCCCAGCATTTT.

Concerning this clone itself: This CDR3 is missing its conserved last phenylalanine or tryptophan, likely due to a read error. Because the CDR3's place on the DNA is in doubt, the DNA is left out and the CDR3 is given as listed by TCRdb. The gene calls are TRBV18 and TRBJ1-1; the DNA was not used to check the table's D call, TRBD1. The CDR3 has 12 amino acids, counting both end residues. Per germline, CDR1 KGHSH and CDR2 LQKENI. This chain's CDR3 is CASSPLKVGPSP.

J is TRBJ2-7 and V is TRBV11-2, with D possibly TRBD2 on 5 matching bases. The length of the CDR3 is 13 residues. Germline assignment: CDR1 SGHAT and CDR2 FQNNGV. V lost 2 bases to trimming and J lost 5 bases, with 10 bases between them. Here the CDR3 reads CASSLIGRDEQYF. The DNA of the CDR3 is TGTGCCAGCAGCTTAATTGGGAGAGACGAGCAGTACTTC.

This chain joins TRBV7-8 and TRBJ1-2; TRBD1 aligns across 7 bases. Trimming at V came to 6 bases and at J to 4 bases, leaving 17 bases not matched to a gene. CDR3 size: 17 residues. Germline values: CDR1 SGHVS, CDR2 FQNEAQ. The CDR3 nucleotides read TGTGCCAGCAGACAACGACAGGGAAGACAGGGCCGCTATGGCTACACCTTC. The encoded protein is CASRQRQGRQGRYGYTF. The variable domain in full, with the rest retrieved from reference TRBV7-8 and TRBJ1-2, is GAGVSQSPRYKVAKRGQDVALRCDPISGHVSLFWYQQALGQGPEFLTYFQNEAQLDKSGLPSDRFFAERPEGSVSTLKIQRTQQEDSAVYLCASRQRQGRQGRYGYTFGSGTRLTVV.

The CDR3 sequence is CASSEVSGGAYNEQFF. The CDR3 DNA follows: TGTGCCAGCAGTGAAGTCAGCGGGGGGGCCTACAATGAGCAGTTCTTC. The chain uses TRBV6-1 and TRBJ2-1; TRBD2 matches 10 bases. This CDR3 spans 16 amino acids. Germline V gene sequence: CDR1 MNHNS, CDR2 SASEGT. V gave up 1 base and J gave up 2 bases; unmatched junction bases: 2.

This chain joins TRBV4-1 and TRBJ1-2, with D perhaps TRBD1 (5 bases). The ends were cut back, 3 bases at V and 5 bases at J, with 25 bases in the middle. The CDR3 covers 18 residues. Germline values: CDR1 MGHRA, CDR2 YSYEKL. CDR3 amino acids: CASSHLQGNSRAMYGYTF. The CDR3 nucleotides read TGCGCCAGCAGCCACCTCCAGGGAAATTCAAGGGCCATGTATGGCTACACCTTC.

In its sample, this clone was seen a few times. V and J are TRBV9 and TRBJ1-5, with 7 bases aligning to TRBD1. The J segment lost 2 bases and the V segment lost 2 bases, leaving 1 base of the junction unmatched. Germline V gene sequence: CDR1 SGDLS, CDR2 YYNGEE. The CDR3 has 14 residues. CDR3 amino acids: CASSVQGGNQPQHF. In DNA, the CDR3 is TGTGCCAGCAGCGTCCAGGGGGGCAATCAGCCCCAGCATTTT.

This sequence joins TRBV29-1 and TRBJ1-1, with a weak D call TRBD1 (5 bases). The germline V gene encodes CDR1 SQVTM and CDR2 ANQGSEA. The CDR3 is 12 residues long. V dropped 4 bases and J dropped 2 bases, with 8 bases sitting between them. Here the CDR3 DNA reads TGCAGCGTTGCTAGGGGAAACACTGAAGCTTTCTTT. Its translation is CSVARGNTEAFF.

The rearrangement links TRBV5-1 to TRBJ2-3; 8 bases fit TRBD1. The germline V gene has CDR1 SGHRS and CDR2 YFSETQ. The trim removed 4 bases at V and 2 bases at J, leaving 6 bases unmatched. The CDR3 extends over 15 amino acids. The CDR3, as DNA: TGCGCCAGCAGCAGGGGACAGGCGGTCACAGATACGCAGTATTTT. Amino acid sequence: CASSRGQAVTDTQYF.

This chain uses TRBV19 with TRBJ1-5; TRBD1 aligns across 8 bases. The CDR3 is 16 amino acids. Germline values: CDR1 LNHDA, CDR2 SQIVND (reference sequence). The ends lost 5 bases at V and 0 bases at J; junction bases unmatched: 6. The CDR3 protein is CASSPRGLYSNQPQHF. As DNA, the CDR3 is TGTGCCAGTAGTCCCAGGGGGCTCTATAGCAATCAGCCCCAGCATTTT.